The rows below give T cell receptor beta chains drawn from one sample of a study of PD-1 blockade in classical Hodgkin lymphoma. Method: immunoSEQ multiplex PCR; TCRdb's copy keeps in-frame clones and lacks some. The profile shows 15,000 to 17,000 clones, 85% to 90% of them singletons. Source material: CD4+ T cells from blood. The origin of the receptors is a human donor with classical Hodgkin lymphoma. The CDR3 runs from the conserved cysteine through the conserved F or W. A D gene is named only where the DNA matches it firmly. Rows give clone size only sometimes, using once, few, many, or a class for an expanded clone.

TRBV7-2	.	TRBJ1-1	.	13	TGTGCCAGCAGCTTAGAGTTACGGACTGAAGCTTTCTTT	CASSLELRTEAFF
TRBV10-1	.	TRBJ2-1	.	13	TGCGCCAGCGGCCCTAAAAGCTACAATGAGCAGTTCTTC	CASGPKSYNEQFF
TRBV2	.	TRBJ2-7	few	11	TGTGCCAGCAGTGAAAGGTACGAGCAGTACTTC	CASSERYEQYF
TRBV27	TRBD1	TRBJ2-1	.	14	TGTGCCAGCAGTCCCAGGACAGGGTCGAGTGAGCAGTTCTTC	CASSPRTGSSEQFF
TRBV27	TRBD1	TRBJ2-7	.	14	TGTGCCAGCAGTTTCGACAGGGGGCGAAACGAGCAGTACTTC	CASSFDRGRNEQYF
TRBV30	TRBD1	TRBJ2-1	.	14	TGTGCCTGGAGTGATGGGACAGCAGACAATGAGCAGTTCTTC	CAWSDGTADNEQFF
TRBV7-2	.	TRBJ2-2	.	16	TGTGCCAGCAGCTTAGTCAGGAGCGCGAACACCGGGGAGCTGTTTTTT	CASSLVRSANTGELFF
TRBV28	.	TRBJ1-2	.	12	TGTGCCAGCAGTTTTAGAATATATGGCTACACCTTC	CASSFRIYGYTF
TRBV7-9	.	TRBJ2-5	.	16	TGTGCCAGCAGCTTAGGAGGCAGGGTAGGGAAAGAGACCCAGTACTTC	CASSLGGRVGKETQYF
TRBV11-2	.	TRBJ2-7	.	15	TGTGCCAGCAGCCTCACAGGGAGCCCTGGCTACGAGCAGTACTTC	CASSLTGSPGYEQYF
TRBV6-6	.	TRBJ2-1	.	12	TGTGCCAGCAGCGCCCGTGGGAATGAGCAGTTCTTC	CASSARGNEQFF
TRBV19	.	TRBJ1-4	.	15	TGTGCCAGTAGTATCGGGACCCGCCCTAATGAAAAACTGTTTTTT	CASSIGTRPNEKLFF
TRBV13	TRBD1	TRBJ1-2	.	18	TGTGCCAGCAGTCGTTTGGGGGGACAGGGGGTAAGGAACTATGGCTACACCTTC	CASSRLGGQGVRNYGYTF
TRBV28	.	TRBJ2-7	few	15	TGTGCCAGCAAGCGAGGGGGGCCCAACTCCTACGAGCAGTACTTC	CASKRGGPNSYEQYF
TRBV19	.	TRBJ2-3	.	12	TGTGCCAGTAGTGCTTCTCGGGATACGCAGTATTTT	CASSASRDTQYF
TRBV11-3	.	TRBJ2-5	.	9	TGTGCCAGCAGGTATGAGCAGTACTTC	CASRYEQYF
TRBV10-3	TRBD1	TRBJ2-3	.	14	TGTGCCATCACCCCCGGACAGGGGGAGGATACGCAGTATTTT	CAITPGQGEDTQYF
TRBV28	.	TRBJ1-2	.	13	TGTGCCAGCAGTTTGAGGGAGAACTATGGCTACACCTTC	CASSLRENYGYTF
TRBV18	TRBD1	TRBJ1-2	.	14	TGTGCCAGCTCACCTTCCGGACAGGTAGTTGGCTACACCTTC	CASSPSGQVVGYTF
TRBV18	TRBD1	TRBJ1-4	.	17	TGTGCCAGCTCACCATGGACAGGGGTGTCCACTAATGAAAAACTGTTTTTT	CASSPWTGVSTNEKLFF
TRBV6-6	.	TRBJ1-1	.	14	TGTGCCAGCAGTTCCGGTGGCTTGAACACTGAAGCTTTCTTT	CASSSGGLNTEAFF
TRBV28	.	TRBJ2-3	.	13	TGTGCCAGCAGTCTCTCCAGACAAGATACGCAGTATTTT	CASSLSRQDTQYF
TRBV5-6	TRBD1	TRBJ2-1	.	15	TGTGCCAGCAGTCAGGAGAGACAGGGGGTTGGGGAGCAGTTCTTC	CASSQERQGVGEQFF
TRBV7-9	TRBD1	TRBJ1-1	few	15	TGTGCCAGCAGCTTGACAGGGGGCCGGGACACTGAAGCTTTCTTT	CASSLTGGRDTEAFF
TRBV18	.	TRBJ2-1	.	14	TGTGCCAGCTCACCAGGGGCGAACTACAATGAGCAGTTCTTC	CASSPGANYNEQFF
TRBV7-2	TRBD2	TRBJ2-3	.	16	TGTGCCAGCAGCTTAGGAGCCCTAGCGGACGGGGATACGCAGTATTTT	CASSLGALADGDTQYF
TRBV9	TRBD1	TRBJ2-7	.	16	TGTGCCAGCAGCGTAGCTACCGGGACAGGGCAAAACGAGCAGTACTTC	CASSVATGTGQNEQYF
TRBV4-3	.	TRBJ2-1	.	13	TGCGCCAGCAGCCAAGATGTTGGGGGTGAGCAGTTCTTC	CASSQDVGGEQFF
TRBV4-3	.	TRBJ1-6	once	17	TGCGCCAGCAGCCAAGATACTAGGGGATCCTATAATTCACCCCTCCACTTT	CASSQDTRGSYNSPLHF
TRBV4-1	.	TRBJ2-5	.	13	TGCGCCAGCAGCCAAGCGAGCCGGGAGACCCAGTACTTC	CASSQASRETQYF
TRBV28	.	TRBJ1-1	.	15	TGTGCCAGCAGTTCCCCGGGAGGGGCGAACACTGAAGCTTTCTTT	CASSSPGGANTEAFF
TRBV7-9	TRBD2	TRBJ2-7	.	14	TGTGCCAGCAGCCTGAAGGGAGGGCCCCACGAGCAGTACTTC	CASSLKGGPHEQYF
TRBV7-8	TRBD1	TRBJ1-1	.	14	TGTGCCAGCAGCCTCCGACAGGGGAACACTGAAGCTTTCTTT	CASSLRQGNTEAFF
TRBV7-2	.	TRBJ2-7	.	15	TGTGCCAGCAGCTCCGAGGGCGGGGAGTCCTACGAGCAGTACTTC	CASSSEGGESYEQYF
TRBV4-2	TRBD1	TRBJ2-7	.	16	TGTGCCAGCAGCGGGGGGACAGGGCGTCCGGTCCACGAGCAGTACTTC	CASSGGTGRPVHEQYF
TRBV28	TRBD1	TRBJ1-5	.	15	TGTGCCAGCAGTAACACCGGGACAGGGAATCAGCCCCAGCATTTT	CASSNTGTGNQPQHF
TRBV18	TRBD2	TRBJ2-1	.	17	TGTGCCAGCTCACTTATGGGCCTAGCGGGATCGGGGAATGAGCAGTTCTTC	CASSLMGLAGSGNEQFF
TRBV28	.	TRBJ1-4	.	15	TGTGCCAGCTTAGATCGAGCAGGGGAGAATGAAAAACTGTTTTTT	CASLDRAGENEKLFF
TRBV23-1	TRBD2	TRBJ2-4	.	20	TGCGCCAGCACCCCGGAAAGGAGACTAGCGGGAGAATGTAACAAAAACATTCAGTACTTC	CASTPERRLAGECNKNIQYF
TRBV5-6	TRBD2	TRBJ2-1	.	15	TGTGCCAGCACCTTGAGAGGATTACTAGCGAGTTTCCAGTTCTTC	CASTLRGLLASFQFF
TRBV18	.	TRBJ1-1	.	14	TGTGCCAGCTCACACCCGGGACGAGAAACTGAAGCTTTCTTT	CASSHPGRETEAFF
TRBV6-1	TRBD1	TRBJ2-7	.	14	TGTGCCAGCAAAACGACAGGGAAAACCTACGAGCAGTACTTC	CASKTTGKTYEQYF
TRBV9	TRBD1	TRBJ2-6	.	15	TGTGCCAGTCGCGGACAGGGAACTGGGGCCAACGTCCTGACTTTC	CASRGQGTGANVLTF
TRBV18	.	TRBJ1-1	once	14	TGTGCCAGCTCACCATTATTCCCGCGGTTCGAAGCTTTCTTT	CASSPLFPRFEAFF
TRBV2	.	TRBJ2-7	.	15	TGTGCCAGCAGTGAAGGTGGGGGGGGCTTGAACGAGCAGTACTTC	CASSEGGGGLNEQYF